Below, 24 T cell receptor beta chains from the same sample are listed, as sequenced in a study of blood T cell repertoires in COVID-19. Method: immunoSEQ multiplex PCR; TCRdb's copy keeps in-frame clones and lacks some. The data show a few hundred thousand clones, with 89% seen just once and around 4.6% held by the top ten. What was sequenced was peripheral blood. The receptor set was obtained from a woman in her thirties or forties who had recovered from COVID-19.

Ten or more counts support this clone. The chain couples TRBV12-3 or TRBV12-4 to TRBJ1-1; D remains unclear. Trimming stripped 5 bases from V and 10 bases from J, with 11 bases between. There are 11 residues in the CDR3. The CDR3 reads CASSAPAGAFF. Written as DNA, the CDR3 is TGTGCCAGCAGTGCCCCGGCGGGAGCTTTCTTT.

The chain joins TRBV6-4 to TRBJ1-2, with TRBD1 identical over 7 bases. Germline lookup yields CDR1 MRHNA and CDR2 SNTAGT. There are 15 residues in the CDR3. With 6 bases clipped from V and 4 bases from J, the junction kept 11 bases outside the gene matches. The CDR3 DNA is TGTGCCAGCAGCCAGCGGACAGGAGTCCCCTATGGCTACACCTTC. It yields the protein CASSQRTGVPYGYTF.

This chain links TRBV14 with TRBJ1-4; 11 bases are shared with TRBD1. V gave up 3 bases and J gave up 10 bases; unmatched junction bases: 1. Germline CDR1 and CDR2: SGHDN and FVKESK. The CDR3 totals 13 residues. CDR3 amino acids: CASSHGTGGKLFF. CDR3 nucleotide sequence: TGTGCCAGCAGCCACGGGACAGGGGGAAAACTGTTTTTT. Using reference TRBV14 and TRBJ1-4 for the parts outside the CDR3, the full variable domain is EAGVTQFPSHSVIEKGQTVTLRCDPISGHDNLYWYRRVMGKEIKFLLHFVKESKQDESGMPNNRFLAERTGGTYSTLKVQPAELEDSGVYFCASSHGTGGKLFFGSGTQLSVL.

This clone was seen once. The genes are TRBV6-5 and TRBJ1-4; D gene uncertain. Per the germline V gene, CDR1 is MNHEY and CDR2 is SVGAGI. The CDR3 consists of 15 residues. V was cut by 7 bases and J by 7 bases, with 19 bases left in between. CDR3 amino acids: CASTLMKVLGEKLFF. CDR3 sequence (DNA): TGTGCCAGCACCCTAATGAAAGTTCTAGGTGAAAAACTGTTTTTT.

The genes are TRBV7-9 and TRBJ2-2, with D possibly TRBD1 on 6 matching bases. Germline CDR1 and CDR2: SEHNR and FQNEAQ (reference sequence). The CDR3 is 16 amino acids. Trimming removed 1 base from V and 2 bases from J, with 11 bases in between. CDR3 sequence (DNA): TGTGCCAGCAGCTTAGATCAACAGGGTAACACCGGGGAGCTGTTTTTT. Residues: CASSLDQQGNTGELFF. Variable domain in full (rest from reference TRBV7-9 and TRBJ2-2): DTGVSQNPRHKITKRGQNVTFRCDPISEHNRLYWYRQTLGQGPEFLTYFQNEAQLEKSRLLSDRFSAERPKGSFSTLEIQRTEQGDSAMYLCASSLDQQGNTGELFFGEGSRLTVL.

V gene TRBV10-3 combines with J gene TRBJ1-3, with D unresolved. CDR1 ENHRY and CDR2 SYGVKD come from the germline V gene. This CDR3 has 14 residues. Trimming took 5 bases from V and 6 from J, leaving 14 bases between them. The CDR3 region is CAISLLAGENTIYF. The CDR3 nucleotides are TGTGCCATCAGTCTATTGGCCGGGGAAAACACCATATATTTT.

The V call is TRBV7-9, the J call TRBJ2-7; no definite D call. V shed 4 bases and J shed 4 bases, with 14 bases lying between them. Germline CDR1 is SEHNR and CDR2 is FQNEAQ (reference sequence). The CDR3 spans 14 residues. The CDR3: CASSSRNDLYEQYF. CDR3 bases: TGTGCCAGCAGCTCACGCAATGACTTGTACGAGCAGTACTTC.

This clone has only one observation. The CDR3 here is CSARPGETQYF. The CDR3, as DNA: TGCAGTGCCAGACCGGGGGAGACCCAGTACTTC. V gene TRBV20-1 combines with J gene TRBJ2-5, with a tentative D call TRBD2 (5 bases). Trimming pared 6 bases from V and 5 bases from J, leaving 10 bases between. This CDR3 spans 11 amino acids. The germline CDR1 and CDR2 sequences are DFQATT and SNEGSKA (reference sequence).

The rearrangement joins TRBV5-1 to TRBJ2-1; TRBD2 matches 16 bases. Looked up from germline, CDR1 is SGHRS and CDR2 is YFSETQ. The V segment lost 1 base and the J segment 7 bases; nucleotides outside the gene matches: 11. CDR3 size: 19 residues. CDR3 residues: CASSLPSGLAGGPGNEQFF. CDR3 bases: TGCGCCAGCAGCTTGCCCTCGGGACTAGCGGGGGGGCCGGGGAATGAGCAGTTCTTC.

This chain joins TRBV7-9 and TRBJ1-1; D remains ambiguous. The V gene lost 1 base and the J gene lost 0 bases, with 9 bases spanning the gap. Germline V gene data show CDR1 as SEHNR and CDR2 as FQNEAQ (reference sequence). The CDR3 consists of 15 residues. The CDR3 DNA sequence: TGTGCCAGCAGCTTAGAGAGGGTCATGAACACTGAAGCTTTCTTT. Translation: CASSLERVMNTEAFF.

The rearrangement joins TRBV6-5 to TRBJ1-3, with D possibly matching TRBD1 (6 bases). The CDR3 totals 15 residues. Trimming removed 2 bases at V and 7 bases at J, with 15 bases between. Germline V lookup: CDR1 MNHEY, CDR2 SVGAGI. The CDR3 spells CASSYLTGNGNTIYF. In DNA, the CDR3 is TGTGCCAGCAGTTACCTCACAGGGAACGGGAACACCATATATTTT.

The CDR3 protein is CASSQGFMIGQGDSPLHF. The CDR3 bases are TGCGCCAGCAGCCAGGGATTTATGATAGGACAGGGGGATTCACCCCTCCACTTT. The J gene is TRBJ1-6, the V gene TRBV4-1, with 10 bases lining up with TRBD1. Trimming took 3 bases from V and 8 from J; bases not matched to a gene: 13. The germline gives CDR1 MGHRA, CDR2 YSYEKL. CDR3 length equals 18 residues.

The chain joins TRBV12-3 or TRBV12-4 to TRBJ2-7; D may be TRBD1 (5 bases). V shed 5 bases and J shed 2 bases, with 10 bases lying between them. The CDR3 has 13 amino acids. The CDR3 sequence: CASSVRDPYEQYF. CDR3 DNA sequence: TGTGCCAGCAGTGTCAGGGATCCCTACGAGCAGTACTTC.

This chain connects TRBV6-2 or TRBV6-3 to TRBJ2-3; a weak D match, TRBD2 (7 bases). The CDR3 loop spans 16 amino acids. Germline CDR1 reads MNHEY; CDR2 reads SVGEGT. Trimming removed 5 bases from V and 3 bases from J, with 18 bases in between. The DNA of the CDR3 is TGTGCCAGCAGTCAACCTCAGGGGAGGGGGACAGATACGCAGTATTTT. Translated, it gives CASSQPQGRGTDTQYF.

V is TRBV27 and J is TRBJ2-2, with D perhaps TRBD2 (5 bases). CDR3 length: 13 residues. The germline V gene encodes CDR1 MNHEY and CDR2 SMNVEV (reference sequence). Trimming removed 2 bases from V and 7 bases from J, with 8 bases in between. The CDR3 region is CASSLRRGGELFF. The CDR3 DNA sequence: TGTGCCAGCAGTTTACGACGGGGCGGGGAGCTGTTTTTT.

The V and J genes are TRBV7-9 and TRBJ2-1, with TRBD2 identical over 12 bases. Germline CDR1 and CDR2: SEHNR and FQNEAQ (reference sequence). Trimming removed 1 base from V and 6 bases from J; junction bases left unmatched: 10. This CDR3 is built from 18 residues. CDR3 nucleotides: TGTGCCAGCAGCTTAGGGCTAGCGGGGGGGCCGCGGGGCAATGAGCAGTTCTTC. It translates to CASSLGLAGGPRGNEQFF. The full variable domain, with the rest looked up from reference TRBV7-9 and TRBJ2-1, is DTGVSQNPRHKITKRGQNVTFRCDPISEHNRLYWYRQTLGQGPEFLTYFQNEAQLEKSRLLSDRFSAERPKGSFSTLEIQRTEQGDSAMYLCASSLGLAGGPRGNEQFFGPGTRLTVL.

This chain uses TRBV6-5 with TRBJ1-1; no clear D gene. V lost 10 bases and J 0 bases, leaving 6 bases between the germline ends. Per germline, CDR1 MNHEY and CDR2 SVGAGI. This CDR3 region has 11 residues. This CDR3 is CATLVNTEAFF. The DNA of the CDR3 is TGTGCCACCTTAGTGAACACTGAAGCTTTCTTT.

The chain recombines TRBV19 with TRBJ1-2, with D possibly matching TRBD1 (5 bases). V was shortened by 6 bases and J by 4 bases, with 15 bases between the two germline ends. The CDR3 totals 14 residues. The germline V gene has CDR1 LNHDA and CDR2 SQIVND (reference sequence). The CDR3 spells CASSNRPQAYGYTF. CDR3 in DNA: TGTGCCAGTAGCAACAGGCCGCAGGCCTATGGCTACACCTTC.

The V call is TRBV3-1 (or the pseudogene TRBV3-2), the J call TRBJ2-4; TRBD2 aligns across 7 bases. CDR1 and CDR2 (germline): LGHDT, YNNKEL (reference sequence). The CDR3 is made up of 19 amino acids. V shed 1 base, J shed 1 base, and the junction held 13 bases outside the gene matches. The CDR3 reads CASSQGPSGVRGAKNIQYF. For the CDR3, the DNA is TGTGCCAGCAGCCAAGGCCCCAGCGGGGTGCGCGGGGCCAAAAACATTCAGTACTTC.

This chain uses TRBV7-9 with TRBJ2-4; 8 bases line up with TRBD2. Trimming at V came to 2 bases and at J to 0 bases, leaving 12 bases not matched to a gene. Germline CDR1 reads SEHNR; CDR2 reads FQNEAQ (reference sequence). This CDR3 contains 19 residues. CDR3 sequence reads: CASSLRGLGSELAKNIQYF. In DNA form, the CDR3 reads TGTGCCAGCAGCTTACGGGGACTAGGGTCGGAGTTAGCCAAAAACATTCAGTACTTC.

The chain combines TRBV29-1 with TRBJ1-1; D might be TRBD1 (6 bases). CDR1 and CDR2 from the germline V gene are SQVTM and ANQGSEA. The CDR3 is 13 amino acids. V lost 3 bases and J 7 bases, leaving 15 bases between the germline ends. The CDR3, as DNA: TGCAGCGTTGACGGACAGAGTGACGATGAAGCTTTCTTT. Its translation: CSVDGQSDDEAFF.

This clone came up once. The rearrangement uses TRBV6-5 and TRBJ2-7, with a tentative D call TRBD2 (5 bases). Germline V gene lookup returns CDR1 MNHEY and CDR2 SVGAGI. Trimming took 6 bases from V and 0 from J, leaving 12 bases between them. The CDR3 extends over 14 amino acids. CDR3 in amino acids: CASSAAGASYEQYF. CDR3 DNA: TGTGCCAGCAGCGCGGCGGGCGCCTCCTACGAGCAGTACTTC.

This chain links TRBV7-9 with TRBJ1-2; 7 nucleotides line up with TRBD1. The CDR3 covers 13 residues. Germline CDR1 and CDR2: SEHNR and FQNEAQ (reference sequence). The trim removed 5 bases at V and 8 bases at J, leaving 8 bases unmatched. CDR3 region: CASSHRDRVGYTF. The CDR3, as DNA: TGTGCCAGCAGCCACCGAGACAGGGTCGGCTACACCTTC.

The rearrangement joins TRBV10-3 to TRBJ1-1; D unresolved. The CDR3 covers 12 residues. Trimming shortened V by 0 bases and J by 7 bases, and 6 bases separated the two germline ends. In germline, CDR1 is ENHRY, CDR2 SYGVKD. The CDR3 coding sequence is TGTGCCATCAGTGAGTCCTACGGTGAAGCTTTCTTT. Its protein product is CAISESYGEAFF.